This is a list of T cell receptor beta chains from one sample in a study of blood T cells in healthy people across ages. TCRdb re-called the 5' RACE reads with MiXCR, one entry per CDR3 protein. The repertoire has roughly 1,800,000 distinct CDR3 sequences, about 50% of them found once; the top ten carry over 2%. Sample: blood. The receptor set was obtained from a woman in her thirties or forties in good health. The CDR3 runs from the conserved cysteine through the conserved F or W. The D gene is left open where the match is weak. Some rows have no size entry. The others give once, few or many, or a class for an expanded clone.

d_call,j_call,clone_size,v_call,cdr3_aa,cdr3_nt
NA,TRBJ2-5,many,TRBV20-1,CSAPGGPQETQYF,TGCAGTGCTCCGGGGGGCCCCCAAGAGACCCAGTACTTC
NA,TRBJ1-2,NA,TRBV7-3,CASSPQGWLDYGYTF,TGTGCCAGCAGCCCACAGGGTTGGTTGGACTATGGCTACACCTTC
TRBD2,TRBJ2-3,few,TRBV7-2,CASSLAIAGGADTQYF,TGTGCCAGCAGCTTAGCTATAGCGGGGGGTGCAGATACGCAGTATTTT
NA,TRBJ2-5,NA,TRBV7-9,CASSLVVAGEETQYF,TGTGCCAGCAGCTTAGTTGTGGCTGGAGAAGAGACCCAGTACTTC
NA,TRBJ1-2,once,TRBV7-2,CASSHRDTNYGYIF,TGTGCCAGCAGCCACCGGGACACTAACTATGGCTACATCTTC
NA,TRBJ2-5,NA,TRBV7-6,CASSVASHVTQYF,TGTGCCAGCAGTGTAGCCAGCCATGTGACCCAGTACTTC
NA,TRBJ2-3,NA,TRBV6-6,CASRLSAVTDTQYF,TGTGCCAGCAGGCTATCCGCCGTCACAGATACGCAGTATTTT
TRBD1,TRBJ1-2,few,TRBV20-1,CSAREPGDRSYGYTF,TGCAGTGCTAGGGAACCGGGGGACAGATCCTATGGCTACACCTTC
NA,TRBJ2-7,NA,TRBV5-5,CASSGLPGPSYEQYF,TGTGCCAGCAGCGGTTTACCGGGGCCTTCCTACGAGCAGTACTTC
TRBD1,TRBJ2-1,few,TRBV7-2,CASSLQGGQGSYNEQFF,TGTGCCAGCAGCTTACAAGGTGGACAGGGGTCCTACAATGAGCAGTTCTTC
NA,TRBJ2-3,NA,TRBV5-1,CASSLDRHDTDTQYF,TGCGCCAGCAGCTTGGATAGGCACGACACAGATACGCAGTATTTT
TRBD1,TRBJ2-7,NA,TRBV4-1,CASRIIAGTGNYEQYF,TGCGCCAGCAGGATAATTGCCGGGACAGGGAATTACGAGCAGTACTTC
NA,TRBJ2-1,NA,TRBV11-2,CASSPLSQVRYNEQFF,TGTGCCAGCAGCCCCTTGAGTCAGGTACGATACAATGAGCAGTTCTTC
NA,TRBJ1-6,few,TRBV14,CASSRADSYNSPLHF,TGTGCCAGCAGCCGAGCGGACAGTTATAATTCACCCCTCCACTTT
NA,TRBJ1-1,NA,TRBV5-6,CASTPDRRNTEAFF,TGTGCCAGCACCCCGGACAGACGCAACACTGAAGCCTTCTTT
TRBD2,TRBJ2-1,NA,TRBV9,CASSVAGRGVYNEQFF,TGTGCCAGCAGCGTAGCTGGGCGGGGGGTGTACAATGAGCAGTTCTTC
NA,TRBJ2-1,few,TRBV18,CASSPQEKHNEQFF,TGTGCCAGCTCACCACAGGAAAAACACAATGAGCAGTTCTTC
TRBD2,TRBJ2-5,NA,TRBV7-9,CASSQLAYQETQYF,TGTGCCAGCAGCCAACTAGCGTACCAAGAGACCCAGTACTTC
TRBD1,TRBJ2-1,NA,TRBV6-6,CATNQRGLVEQFF,TGTGCCACCAATCAGAGGGGGCTAGTTGAGCAGTTCTTC
NA,TRBJ2-1,NA,TRBV7-9,CASSLEGIPHNEQFF,TGTGCCAGCAGCTTAGAGGGGATCCCACACAATGAGCAGTTCTTC
NA,TRBJ2-5,NA,TRBV10-3,CAISVGVGTEETQYF,TGTGCCATCAGTGTGGGGGTCGGGACGGAAGAGACCCAGTACTTC
TRBD2,TRBJ2-5,NA,TRBV7-8,CASSSLASQETQYF,TGTGCCAGCAGCTCACTAGCGAGCCAAGAGACCCAGTACTTC
TRBD2,TRBJ2-3,NA,TRBV20-1,CSAPPVLVRGADTQYF,TGCAGTGCCCCCCCCGTGTTAGTACGGGGGGCAGATACGCAGTATTTT
TRBD2,TRBJ2-1,NA,TRBV7-2,CASLRSGGLPNEQFF,TGTGCCAGCCTTCGGTCGGGGGGACTACCCAATGAGCAGTTCTTC
NA,TRBJ2-3,few,TRBV5-6,CASSRSARGSTDTQYF,TGTGCCAGCAGCCGTTCCGCGCGGGGTAGCACAGATACGCAGTATTTT
NA,TRBJ1-1,NA,TRBV7-2,CASSFFLRREFTEAFF,TGTGCCAGCAGCTTCTTCCTCCGCAGGGAATTCACTGAAGCTTTCTTT
NA,TRBJ2-1,NA,TRBV25-1,CASSEYKGTTYNEQFF,TGTGCCAGCAGTGAATATAAGGGGACAACCTACAATGAGCAGTTCTTC
NA,TRBJ2-7,NA,TRBV14,CASSHTYPGRDYEQYF,TGTGCCAGCAGCCACACCTATCCGGGACGGGACTACGAGCAGTACTTC
NA,TRBJ2-3,NA,TRBV7-3,CASSGGADLYTQYF,TGTGCCAGCAGCGGGGGGGCCGACTTATATACGCAGTATTTT
NA,TRBJ2-4,NA,TRBV5-4,CASNPDIGTKNIQYF,TGTGCCAGCAACCCCGACATTGGGACCAAAAACATTCAGTACTTC
NA,TRBJ1-6,NA,TRBV7-2,CASSLDTVASYNSPLHF,TGTGCCAGCAGCTTAGATACAGTGGCAAGTTATAATTCACCCCTCCACTTT
NA,TRBJ2-3,few,TRBV28,CASSFGGTGKGSQYF,TGTGCCAGCAGTTTTGGGGGGACGGGGAAGGGGTCGCAGTATTTT
NA,TRBJ1-6,NA,TRBV9,CASSVVWGAYNSPLHF,TGTGCCAGCAGCGTAGTATGGGGGGCCTATAATTCACCCCTCCACTTT
NA,TRBJ2-1,NA,TRBV4-1,CASGDGEQFF,TGCGCCAGCGGGGACGGTGAGCAGTTCTTC
TRBD2,TRBJ2-3,NA,TRBV7-7,CASSPGTSWEDTQYF,TGTGCTAGCAGCCCTGGGACTAGCTGGGAGGATACGCAGTATTTT
NA,TRBJ2-7,few,TRBV28,CASSFEAGPYEQYF,TGTGCCAGCAGTTTTGAGGCGGGGCCCTACGAGCAGTACTTC
NA,TRBJ2-1,few,TRBV6-5,CASSYNTPEKDNEQFF,TGTGCCAGCAGTTACAACACCCCAGAGAAGGACAATGAGCAGTTCTTC
TRBD1,TRBJ2-4,few,TRBV7-2,CASSYGRQGKNIQYF,TGTGCCAGCAGTTATGGAAGACAGGGGAAAAACATTCAGTACTTC
NA,TRBJ2-1,NA,TRBV28,CASSGGGIAGEQFF,TGTGCCAGCTCAGGGGGGGGTATAGCCGGTGAGCAGTTCTTC
TRBD1,TRBJ1-5,NA,TRBV10-3,CAISGTPTSTGFNQPQHF,TGTGCCATCAGTGGGACCCCTACATCGACAGGGTTCAATCAGCCCCAGCATTTT
NA,TRBJ2-3,NA,TRBV5-1,CASSLAGVLIPTDTQYF,TGCGCCAGCAGCTTGGCAGGTGTCTTAATACCCACAGATACGCAGTATTTT
TRBD1,TRBJ2-1,once,TRBV28,CASSQYRDRTYNEQFF,TGTGCCAGCAGCCAGTATCGGGACAGAACCTACAATGAGCAGTTCTTC
TRBD1,TRBJ2-1,few,TRBV20-1,CSARRQGVNEQFF,TGCAGTGCTAGGAGACAGGGGGTGAATGAGCAGTTCTTC